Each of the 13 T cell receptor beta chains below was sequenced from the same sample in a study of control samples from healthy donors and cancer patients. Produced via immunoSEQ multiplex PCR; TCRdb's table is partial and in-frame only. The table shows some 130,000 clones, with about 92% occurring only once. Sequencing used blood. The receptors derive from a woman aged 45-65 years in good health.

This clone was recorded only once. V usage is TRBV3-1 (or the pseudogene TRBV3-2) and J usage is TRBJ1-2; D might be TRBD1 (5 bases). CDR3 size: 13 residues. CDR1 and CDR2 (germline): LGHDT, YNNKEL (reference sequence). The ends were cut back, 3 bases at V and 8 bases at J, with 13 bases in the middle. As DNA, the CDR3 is TGTGCCAGCAGCCACGGGACTCCTGGAGGCTACACCTTC. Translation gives CASSHGTPGGYTF.

For the CDR3, the DNA is TGCGCCAGCAGCCAAGGCTGGGGGGTCATAGGTGGCTACACCTTC. Translating gives CASSQGWGVIGGYTF. This chain uses TRBV4-1 with TRBJ1-2, with D tentatively TRBD1 (5 bases). Germline assignment: CDR1 MGHRA and CDR2 YSYEKL. V lost 1 base and J lost 7, with 16 bases in between. This CDR3 contains 15 residues.

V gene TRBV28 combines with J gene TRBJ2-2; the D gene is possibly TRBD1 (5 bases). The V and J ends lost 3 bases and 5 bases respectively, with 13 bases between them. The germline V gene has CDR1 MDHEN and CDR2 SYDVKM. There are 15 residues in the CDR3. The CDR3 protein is CASSLVGRVTGELFF. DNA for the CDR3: TGTGCCAGCAGTTTGGTGGGGCGCGTTACCGGGGAGCTGTTTTTT.

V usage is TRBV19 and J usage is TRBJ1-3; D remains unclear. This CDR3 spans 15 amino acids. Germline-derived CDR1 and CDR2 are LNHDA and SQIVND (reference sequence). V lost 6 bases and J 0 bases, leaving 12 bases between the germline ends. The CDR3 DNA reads TGTGCCAGTAGCAACGACCCGAGCTCTGGAAACACCATATATTTT. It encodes CASSNDPSSGNTIYF.

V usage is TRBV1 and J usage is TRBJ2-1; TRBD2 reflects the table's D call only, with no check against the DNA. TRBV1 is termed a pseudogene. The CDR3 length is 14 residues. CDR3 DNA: TGCACCAGCAAGAGCGGGGGGGTCTACAATGAGCAGTTCTTC. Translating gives CTSKSGGVYNEQFF.

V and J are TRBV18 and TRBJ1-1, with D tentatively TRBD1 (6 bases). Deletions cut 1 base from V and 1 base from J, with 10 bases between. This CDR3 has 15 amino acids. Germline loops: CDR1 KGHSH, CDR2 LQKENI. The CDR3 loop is CASSPRSRGNTEAFF. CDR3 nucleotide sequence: TGTGCCAGCTCACCACGTTCCAGGGGGAACACTGAAGCTTTCTTT.

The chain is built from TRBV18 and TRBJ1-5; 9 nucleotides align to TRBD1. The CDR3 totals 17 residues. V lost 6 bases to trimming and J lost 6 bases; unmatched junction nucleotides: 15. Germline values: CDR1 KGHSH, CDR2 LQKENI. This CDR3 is CASSPGQGFNRVQPQHF. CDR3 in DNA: TGTGCCAGCTCCCCGGGACAGGGCTTTAATAGGGTTCAGCCCCAGCATTTT. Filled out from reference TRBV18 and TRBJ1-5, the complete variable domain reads NAGVMQNPRHLVRRRGQEARLRCSPMKGHSHVYWYRQLPEEGLKFMVYLQKENIIDESGMPKERFSAEFPKEGPSILRIQQVVRGDSAAYFCASSPGQGFNRVQPQHFGDGTRLSIL.

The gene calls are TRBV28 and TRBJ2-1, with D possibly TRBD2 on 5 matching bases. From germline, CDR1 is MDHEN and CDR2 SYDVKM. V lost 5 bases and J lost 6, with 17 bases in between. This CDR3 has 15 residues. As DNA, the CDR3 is TGTGCCAGCAGTACTATTTCGGGATGGTTCAATGAGCAGTTCTTC. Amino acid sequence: CASSTISGWFNEQFF.

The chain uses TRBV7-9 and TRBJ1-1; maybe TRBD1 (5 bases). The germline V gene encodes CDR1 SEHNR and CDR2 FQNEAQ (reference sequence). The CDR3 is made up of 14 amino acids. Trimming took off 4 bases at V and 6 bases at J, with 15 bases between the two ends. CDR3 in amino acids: CASSSPIRDAEAFF. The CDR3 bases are TGTGCCAGCAGCTCGCCTATCCGGGACGCTGAAGCTTTCTTT.

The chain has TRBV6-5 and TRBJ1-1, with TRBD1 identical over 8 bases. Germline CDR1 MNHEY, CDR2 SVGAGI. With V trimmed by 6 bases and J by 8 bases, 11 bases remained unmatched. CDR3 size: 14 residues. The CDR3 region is CASRPYRDRHEAFF. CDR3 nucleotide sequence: TGTGCCAGCAGGCCTTATCGGGACAGGCACGAAGCTTTCTTT.

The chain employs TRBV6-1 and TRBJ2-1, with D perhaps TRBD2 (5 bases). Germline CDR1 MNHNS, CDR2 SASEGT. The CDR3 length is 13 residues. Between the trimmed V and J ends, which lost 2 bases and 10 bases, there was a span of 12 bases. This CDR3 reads CASSESRTGEQFF. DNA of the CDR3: TGTGCCAGCAGTGAATCCAGGACTGGGGAGCAGTTCTTC.

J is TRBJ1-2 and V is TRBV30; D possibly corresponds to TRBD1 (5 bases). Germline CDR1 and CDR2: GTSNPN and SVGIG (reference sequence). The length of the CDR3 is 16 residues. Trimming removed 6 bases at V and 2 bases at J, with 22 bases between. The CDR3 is CACPQAPHYRNYGYTF. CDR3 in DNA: TGTGCCTGCCCCCAGGCCCCTCACTACAGGAACTATGGCTACACCTTC.

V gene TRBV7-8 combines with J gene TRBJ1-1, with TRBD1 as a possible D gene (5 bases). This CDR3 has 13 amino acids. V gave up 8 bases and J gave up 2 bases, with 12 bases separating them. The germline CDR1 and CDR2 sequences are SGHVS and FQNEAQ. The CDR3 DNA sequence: TGTGCCAGCGGGACTAGGGCCAACACTGAAGCTTTCTTT. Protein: CASGTRANTEAFF. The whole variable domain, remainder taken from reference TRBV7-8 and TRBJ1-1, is GAGVSQSPRYKVAKRGQDVALRCDPISGHVSLFWYQQALGQGPEFLTYFQNEAQLDKSGLPSDRFFAERPEGSVSTLKIQRTQQEDSAVYLCASGTRANTEAFFGQGTRLTVV.